These 8 T cell receptor beta chains share one sample of origin, sequenced in a study of OX40 agonist ivuxolimab in advanced cancers. Here immunoSEQ multiplex PCR was the method, and the copy in TCRdb shows in-frame clones only, minus some. The sample carries 30,000 to 40,000 clones, 82% recorded once. Material: CD4+ or CD8+ T cells sorted from blood, obtained in a trial of the OX40 agonist ivuxolimab. These receptors were collected from an adult with an advanced solid tumor such as melanoma, head and neck, liver or kidney cancer.

The chain links TRBV28 to TRBJ2-5; TRBD2 matches 9 bases. TRBJ2-7 matches the DNA end more closely, so the J call is doubtful. This CDR3 contains 14 residues. The germline V gene encodes CDR1 MDHEN and CDR2 SYDVKM. The CDR3: CASSLASGTYEQYF. The CDR3 DNA is TGTGCCAGCAGTTTAGCTAGCGGGACCTACGAGCAGTACTTC.

This sequence joins TRBV4-2 and TRBJ1-5; TRBD1 matches at 7 bases. CDR3 length equals 18 residues. Trimming cost V 1 base and J 0 bases; bases outside gene matches: 9. Germline assignment: CDR1 LGHNA and CDR2 YNFKEQ. CDR3 coding DNA: TGTGCCAGCAGCCAAGTAAACCGGGACAGAAATAGCAATCAGCCCCAGCATTTT. This encodes CASSQVNRDRNSNQPQHF.

The rearrangement joins TRBV19 to TRBJ1-6; D not certain. V gave up 6 bases and J gave up 10 bases, with 22 bases separating them. The germline gives CDR1 LNHDA, CDR2 SQIVND (reference sequence). The CDR3 has 16 amino acids. DNA of the CDR3: TGTGCCAGTAGCCACGAATCGCTGGGCATTGAGTCACCCCTCCACTTT. Its protein product is CASSHESLGIESPLHF.

The genes are TRBV9 and TRBJ2-2; D call uncertain. Trimming cost V 0 bases and J 3 bases, with 9 bases left between them. The V gene's germline CDR1 is SGDLS and CDR2 YYNGEE. This CDR3 spans 15 amino acids. The chain's CDR3 is CASSVDSYDTGELFF. The CDR3 nucleotides are TGTGCCAGCAGCGTAGATAGTTATGACACCGGGGAGCTGTTTTTT.

The chain links TRBV27 to TRBJ2-6; no reliable D call. This CDR3 has 14 amino acids. Trimming removed 2 bases at V and 1 base at J, with 3 bases between. The V gene's germline CDR1 is MNHEY and CDR2 SMNVEV (reference sequence). CDR3 coding DNA: TGTGCCAGCAGTTTAAATTCTGGGGCCAACGTCCTGACTTTC. It specifies CASSLNSGANVLTF.

This clone was seen a few times. The chain has TRBV30 and TRBJ1-5; 7 bases match TRBD1. From germline, CDR1 is GTSNPN and CDR2 SVGIG (reference sequence). The V gene end was trimmed by 0 bases and the J gene end by 4 bases; junction bases not matched to a gene: 0. The CDR3 has 13 residues. The CDR3, as DNA: TGTGCCTGGAGTGTACAGGGGAATCAGCCCCAGCATTTT. Its translation is CAWSVQGNQPQHF. The full variable domain, in which reference TRBV30 and TRBJ1-5 provide the parts outside the CDR3, is SQTIHQWPATLVQPVGSPLSLECTVEGTSNPNLYWYRQAAGRGLQLLFYSVGIGQISSEVPQNLSASRPQDRQFILSSKKLLLSDSGFYLCAWSVQGNQPQHFGDGTRLSIL.

The chain links TRBV6-5 to TRBJ1-6; 10 nucleotides line up with TRBD1. The CDR3 covers 13 residues. Looked up from germline, CDR1 is MNHEY and CDR2 is SVGAGI. V trimming: 10 bases; J trimming: 10 bases; junction bases outside the gene matches: 7. This CDR3 is CATRQGARSPLHF. The CDR3 DNA follows: TGTGCCACGAGACAGGGGGCCCGGTCACCCCTCCACTTT.

The chain joins TRBV7-6 to TRBJ2-3; TRBD2 matches at 11 bases. With 2 bases clipped from V and 1 base from J, the junction kept 14 bases outside the gene matches. The CDR3 extends over 20 amino acids. The V gene's germline CDR1 is SGHVS and CDR2 FNYEAQ. The CDR3 reads CASSLWGQTTLAGGTDTQYF. DNA for the CDR3: TGTGCCAGCAGCTTATGGGGACAGACCACACTAGCGGGAGGCACAGATACGCAGTATTTT.